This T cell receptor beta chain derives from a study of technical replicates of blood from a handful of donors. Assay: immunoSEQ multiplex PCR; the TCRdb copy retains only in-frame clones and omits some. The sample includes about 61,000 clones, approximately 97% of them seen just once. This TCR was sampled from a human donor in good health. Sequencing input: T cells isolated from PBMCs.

The CDR3 reads CSVGGFQETQYF. CDR3 nucleotide sequence: TGCAGCGTGGGGGGTTTCCAAGAGACCCAGTACTTC. V and J are TRBV29-1 and TRBJ2-5; possibly TRBD2 for D (6 bases). The V gene's germline CDR1 is SQVTM and CDR2 ANQGSEA. The germline V and J ends were trimmed by 6 bases and 1 base, with 9 bases remaining between them. CDR3 length: 12 residues.